A single sample gave rise to the 10 T cell receptor beta chains below, sequenced in a study of OX40 agonist ivuxolimab in advanced cancers. Some clones are missing from TCRdb's copy, which holds only in-frame ones; the method was immunoSEQ multiplex PCR. The sample records about 23,000 clones, approximately 80% being singletons. The source was CD4+ or CD8+ T cells sorted from blood, collected in a trial of the OX40 agonist ivuxolimab. The receptors originated from an adult with an advanced solid tumor such as melanoma, head and neck, liver or kidney cancer.

The chain uses TRBV11-2 and TRBJ2-5; possibly TRBD1 or TRBD2 for D (5 bases each). Trimming stripped 0 bases from V and 5 bases from J, with 13 bases between. The CDR3 runs to 15 residues. In germline, CDR1 is SGHAT, CDR2 FQNNGV. The CDR3 DNA follows: TGTGCCAGCAGCTTAGACGGGATTGGGGCGGAGACCCAGTACTTC. Translation gives CASSLDGIGAETQYF.

The chain combines TRBV27 with TRBJ1-2; 8 positions match TRBD1. The V gene end was trimmed by 5 bases and the J gene end by 8 bases; junction bases not matched to a gene: 16. This CDR3 contains 16 residues. CDR1 MNHEY and CDR2 SMNVEV come from the germline V gene (reference sequence). Written as DNA, the CDR3 is TGTGCCAGCAGTCCGTTGGACAGGGCTAGCCTGGGCGGCTACACCTTC. It is translated as CASSPLDRASLGGYTF.

The genes are TRBV4-1 and TRBJ1-1, with no clear D. V lost 6 bases and J 0 bases, leaving 11 bases between the germline ends. The CDR3 contains 14 residues. Germline V lookup: CDR1 MGHRA, CDR2 YSYEKL. The CDR3 DNA reads TGCGCCAGCAGGGGAGTGACTATGAACACTGAAGCTTTCTTT. Protein product: CASRGVTMNTEAFF.

The V gene is TRBV2, the J gene TRBJ1-2; D not resolved. The germline V gene has CDR1 SNHLY and CDR2 FYNNEI. The CDR3 totals 12 residues. Trimming stripped 3 bases from V and 2 bases from J, with 4 bases between. The CDR3: CASSEENYGYTF. The CDR3 nucleotides read TGTGCCAGCAGTGAGGAGAACTATGGCTACACCTTC.

The CDR3 DNA sequence: TGTGCCAGCAGTCCGGGACGGCAAGAGACCCAGTACTTC. It codes for CASSPGRQETQYF. The V call is TRBV27, the J call TRBJ2-5; tentatively, D is TRBD1 or TRBD2 (5 bases each). The germline V gene has CDR1 MNHEY and CDR2 SMNVEV (reference sequence). CDR3 length equals 13 residues. Trimming took off 5 bases at V and 2 bases at J, with 9 bases between the two ends.

This clone was counted once. The chain joins TRBV28 to TRBJ1-5; D is uncertain. The ends were cut back, 7 bases at V and 6 bases at J, with 10 bases in the middle. The CDR3 spans 12 residues. CDR1 is MDHEN, CDR2 SYDVKM, per germline. CDR3 sequence (DNA): TGTGCCAGCAACGCACTGGGTCAGCCCCAGCATTTT. Protein sequence: CASNALGQPQHF.

This chain joins TRBV7-2 and TRBJ1-5; unclear D gene. Per the germline V gene, CDR1 is SGHTA and CDR2 is FQGNSA. The V end lost 5 bases, the J end lost 8 bases, and 13 bases lay between the germline ends. The CDR3 covers 13 residues. In DNA form, the CDR3 reads TGTGCCAGCAGCACAGATGCCCAGAAGCCCCAGCATTTT. Translation: CASSTDAQKPQHF.

This rearrangement joins TRBV5-1 to TRBJ2-7, with D perhaps TRBD1 (6 bases). Trimming removed 0 bases from V and 0 bases from J, with 7 bases in between. Germline V CDR1 and CDR2: SGHRS, YFSETQ. The CDR3 totals 14 residues. The CDR3 region is CASSLGDTSYEQYF. The CDR3 nucleotides are TGCGCCAGCAGCTTGGGGGACACCTCCTACGAGCAGTACTTC. Together with reference TRBV5-1 and TRBJ2-7, the CDR3 gives the full variable domain: KAGVTQTPRYLIKTRGQQVTLSCSPISGHRSVSWYQQTPGQGLQFLFEYFSETQRNKGNFPGRFSGRQFSNSRSEMNVSTLELGDSALYLCASSLGDTSYEQYFGPGTRLTVT.

This clone was detected once. The chain employs TRBV7-8 and TRBJ1-5, with 7 bases identical to TRBD1. Germline assignment: CDR1 SGHVS and CDR2 FQNEAQ. Losses at the gene ends were 3 bases for V and 2 bases for J; bases not matched to a gene: 7. The CDR3 is made up of 16 amino acids. The CDR3, as DNA: TGTGCCAGCAGCTTCCAAGGGGGCTGGGGCAATCAGCCCCAGCATTTT. Protein: CASSFQGGWGNQPQHF.

V is TRBV7-2 and J is TRBJ2-1, with TRBD2 identical over 9 bases. The CDR3 loop spans 14 amino acids. With 2 bases clipped from V and 6 bases from J, the junction kept 2 bases outside the gene matches. Per germline, CDR1 SGHTA and CDR2 FQGNSA. CDR3 residues: CASSLQLAGNEQFF. The CDR3 DNA reads as TGTGCCAGCAGCTTACAACTAGCGGGCAATGAGCAGTTCTTC.